This T cell receptor beta chain comes out of a study of OX40 agonist ivuxolimab in advanced cancers. About the study as a whole: Ivuxolimab was an agonistic, fully human IgG2 monoclonal antibody directed against OX40 (CD134), a costimulatory receptor. Intravenous ivuxolimab was administered to patients every 2 weeks at six dose levels: 0.01, 0.1, 0.3, 1.5, 3 and 10 mg/kg. Of the roughly 50 dose-escalation patients, hepatocellular carcinoma was present in approximately 20, melanoma in roughly 15, renal cell carcinoma in 9 and head and neck cancer in 9. In the dose-escalation cohort, 65% to 90% of patients were male, and the mean age was roughly 60 years, with a range of roughly 20 to 85. Prior anti-PD-1, anti-PD-L1 or anti-CTLA-4 therapy was permitted, and 40% of dose-escalation patients had received checkpoint inhibitors. Partial responses occurred in three dose-escalation patients: two with cutaneous melanoma and one with hepatocellular carcinoma. The purpose of peripheral TCRbeta sequencing was to test whether ivuxolimab changed TCR sequence diversity and led to clonal T-cell expansion. The paper describes the monotherapy dose-escalation part (N of about 50 patients) of the phase I trial of ivuxolimab. Points the paper makes about the study in general: After ivuxolimab, more expanded clones were found on average in CD8+ T cells than in CD4+ T cells. Which antigens the clonally expanded peripheral T cells were specific for was not determined. Low levels of normalized T-cell clonal expansion were also seen in some patients who did not respond. At doses from 0.1 to 3.0 mg/kg, clonal expansion was seen in both CD4+ and CD8+ blood T cells between baseline and week 6. In partial responders in the 0.1-3.0 mg/kg groups, normalized peripheral clonal expansion was found to be among the lowest, especially among CD8+ T cells.

To sequence the TCRbeta CDR3 region, genomic DNA was isolated from the sorted cells. The immunoSEQ Assay was used for sequencing of TCRbeta CDR3 regions. Here the immuneACCESS table is served through TCRdb, limited to in-frame sequences with V and J called. Missing clones are a known gap in these copies; in checked studies unresolved V genes cover under half, and the rest lacks a known reason. A total of 70,000 to 95,000 clones appear in this sample, about 90% of them only once. The ten largest make up roughly 0.5% of the sample. V loses 4 bases at its end and J loses 5 bases; junction bases beyond the gene matches: 9. The CDR3, cysteine through phenylalanine, is 15 amino acids long. The entry retains the CDR3 DNA only, 45 bases that are in frame from base 1. According to the germline V gene, CDR1 reads SGHRS and CDR2 reads YFSETQ. Patients with a history of autoimmune disease or receiving systemic immunosuppression were excluded from the trial. In every dose cohort, peripheral blood was drawn for TCR sequencing at baseline, cycle 4 day 1, and cycle 7 day 1. The samples were taken from a phase I, first-in-human, multicenter, open-label dose-escalation trial of ivuxolimab. The trial enrolled adults with locally advanced or metastatic head and neck squamous cell, hepatocellular, melanoma or renal cell carcinoma. Before TCR sequencing, CD4+ and CD8+ T cells were separately sorted from peripheral blood.

About this clone: Its antigen has not been determined. The input lacks base qualities; no much larger clone sits a single base away.

The TCR comes from an adult with an advanced solid tumor such as melanoma, head and neck, liver or kidney cancer. The V and J segments used are TRBV5-1 and TRBJ1-5, and 7 bases in between align with TRBD1. The starting material was CD4+ or CD8+ T cells sorted from blood, obtained in a trial of the OX40 agonist ivuxolimab. CDR3 protein: CASSKTGRGDQPQHF. The DNA sequence is given as TGCGCCAGCAGCAAGACAGGGAGAGGGGATCAGCCCCAGCATTTT. Extended through the reference TRBV5-1 and TRBJ1-5 proteins, this CDR3 yields the full variable domain: KAGVTQTPRYLIKTRGQQVTLSCSPISGHRSVSWYQQTPGQGLQFLFEYFSETQRNKGNFPGRFSGRQFSNSRSEMNVSTLELGDSALYLCASSKTGRGDQPQHFGDGTRLSIL.